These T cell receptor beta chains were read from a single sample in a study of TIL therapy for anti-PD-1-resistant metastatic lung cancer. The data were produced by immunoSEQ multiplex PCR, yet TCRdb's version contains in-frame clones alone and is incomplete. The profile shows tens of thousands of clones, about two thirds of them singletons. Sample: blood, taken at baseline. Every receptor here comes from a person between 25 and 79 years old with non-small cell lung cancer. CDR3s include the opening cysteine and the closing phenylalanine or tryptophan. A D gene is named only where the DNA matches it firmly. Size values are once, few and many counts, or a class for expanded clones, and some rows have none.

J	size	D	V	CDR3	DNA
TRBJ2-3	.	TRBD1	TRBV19	CASRPSRTGSTDTQYF	TGTGCCAGTAGACCCTCGAGGACAGGGTCCACAGATACGCAGTATTTT
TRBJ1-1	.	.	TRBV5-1	CASSLNAVPMNTEAFF	TGCGCCAGCAGCTTAAACGCAGTACCTATGAACACTGAAGCTTTCTTT
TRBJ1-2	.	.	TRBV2	CASSLDGYGYTF	TGTGCCAGCAGTTTAGACGGCTATGGCTACACCTTC
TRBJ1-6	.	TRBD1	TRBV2	CASSIRGGQDNSPLHF	TGTGCCAGCAGTATAAGAGGGGGCCAGGATAATTCACCCCTCCACTTT
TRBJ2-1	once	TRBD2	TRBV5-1	CASSRGLAGGPSSYNEQFF	TGCGCCAGCAGCCGGGGACTAGCGGGAGGTCCCTCCTCCTACAATGAGCAGTTCTTC
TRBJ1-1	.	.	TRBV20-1	CSASMNTEAFF	TGCAGTGCTAGCATGAACACTGAAGCTTTCTTT
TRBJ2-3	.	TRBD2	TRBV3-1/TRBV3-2	CASSQCGSSGAQYF	TGTGCCAGCAGCCAATGTGGGAGTAGCGGGGCGCAGTATTTT
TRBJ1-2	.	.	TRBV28	CASSLWGAGYTF	TGTGCCAGCAGTTTATGGGGGGCCGGCTACACCTTC
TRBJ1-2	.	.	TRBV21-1	CASSYPKGDYGYTF	TGTGCCAGCAGCTACCCGAAAGGGGACTATGGCTACACCTTC
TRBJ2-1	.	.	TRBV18	CASSPPTYNEQFF	TGTGCCAGCTCACCACCGACATACAATGAGCAGTTCTTC
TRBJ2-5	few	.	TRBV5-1	CASSGTPQETQYF	TGCGCCAGTTCCGGGACACCTCAAGAGACCCAGTACTTC
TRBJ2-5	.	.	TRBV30	CAKGGGAGQETQYF	TGTGCCAAGGGAGGGGGCGCGGGGCAAGAGACCCAGTACTTC
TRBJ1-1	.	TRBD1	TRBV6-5	CASFLPGQGAAFF	TGTGCCAGCTTCCTACCGGGACAGGGGGCGGCTTTCTTT
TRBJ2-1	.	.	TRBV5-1	CASSSDNYNEQFF	TGCGCCAGCAGCTCAGACAACTACAATGAGCAGTTCTTC
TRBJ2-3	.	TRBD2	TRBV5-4	CASSSWLAGEGDTQYF	TGTGCCAGCAGCTCATGGCTAGCGGGAGAGGGGGATACGCAGTATTTT
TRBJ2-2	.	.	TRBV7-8	CASSRSRTGELFF	TGTGCCAGCAGCCGGAGCAGGACCGGGGAGCTGTTTTTT
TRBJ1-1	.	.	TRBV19	CASSTRVRTEAFF	TGTGCCAGTAGTACGCGGGTAAGGACTGAAGCTTTCTTT
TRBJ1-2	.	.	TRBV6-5	CASSYREGYGYTF	TGTGCCAGCAGTTACAGGGAAGGGTATGGCTACACCTTC
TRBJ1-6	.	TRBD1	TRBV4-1	CASSHRGQGDSPLHF	TGCGCCAGCAGCCACAGAGGACAGGGAGATTCACCCCTCCACTTT
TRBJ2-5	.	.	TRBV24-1	CATSVKTYPGGETQYF	TGTGCCACCAGTGTTAAGACCTATCCTGGGGGGGAGACCCAGTACTTC
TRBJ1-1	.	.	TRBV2	CASTGQANTEAFF	TGTGCCAGCACTGGGCAGGCGAACACTGAAGCTTTCTTT
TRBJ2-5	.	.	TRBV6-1	CASSEASQGWSETQYF	TGTGCCAGCAGTGAAGCGTCCCAGGGTTGGTCGGAGACCCAGTACTTC
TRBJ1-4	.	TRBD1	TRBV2	CASYRDRAYEKLFF	TGTGCCAGCTACCGGGACAGGGCTTATGAAAAACTGTTTTTT
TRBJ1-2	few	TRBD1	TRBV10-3	CATLQTGGTYGYTF	TGTGCCACCCTCCAGACAGGGGGTACCTATGGCTACACCTTC
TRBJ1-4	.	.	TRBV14	CASSQRSMKGEKLFF	TGTGCCAGCAGCCAAAGAAGTATGAAGGGTGAAAAACTGTTTTTT
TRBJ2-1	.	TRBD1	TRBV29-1	CSVVPRGQTYNEQFF	TGCAGCGTTGTACCTAGGGGGCAGACCTACAATGAGCAGTTCTTC
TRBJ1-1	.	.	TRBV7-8	CASSFGGKSEAFF	TGTGCCAGCAGCTTCGGGGGAAAGTCTGAAGCTTTCTTT
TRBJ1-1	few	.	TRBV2	CASRENSEAFF	TGTGCCAGCAGGGAAAATAGTGAAGCTTTCTTT
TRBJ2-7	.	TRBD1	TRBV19	CATGQGTYEQYF	TGTGCCACAGGACAGGGAACCTACGAGCAGTACTTC
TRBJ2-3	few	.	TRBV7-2	CASSPGGYSDTQYF	TGTGCCAGCAGCCCCGGAGGATACTCAGATACGCAGTATTTT
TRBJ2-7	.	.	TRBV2	CASRQGPGYEQYF	TGTGCCAGCCGTCAGGGACCGGGGTACGAGCAGTACTTC
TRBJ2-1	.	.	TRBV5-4	CASSLRLANEQFF	TGTGCCAGCAGCTTGCGTCTAGCCAATGAGCAGTTCTTC
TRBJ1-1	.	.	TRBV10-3	CAISGDKSLNTEAFF	TGTGCCATCAGTGGGGACAAATCTCTGAACACTGAAGCTTTCTTT
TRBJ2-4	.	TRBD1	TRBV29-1	CSMRTGETKNIQYF	TGCAGCATGAGGACAGGGGAGACCAAAAACATTCAGTACTTC
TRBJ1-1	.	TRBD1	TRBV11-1	CASSSTDRGNTEAFF	TGTGCCAGCAGCTCGACGGACAGGGGGAACACTGAAGCTTTCTTT
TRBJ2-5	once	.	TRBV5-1	CASSLSGQETQYF	TGCGCCAGCAGCTTGAGTGGGCAAGAGACCCAGTACTTC
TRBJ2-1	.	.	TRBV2	CASSDPLYNEQFF	TGTGCCAGCAGTGATCCCCTATACAATGAGCAGTTCTTC
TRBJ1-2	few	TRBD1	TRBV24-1	CATSEGTGINYGYTF	TGTGCCACCAGTGAGGGGACAGGGATTAACTATGGCTACACCTTC
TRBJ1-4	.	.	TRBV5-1	CASSLEGFNEKLFF	TGCGCCAGCAGCTTGGAGGGATTTAATGAAAAACTGTTTTTT
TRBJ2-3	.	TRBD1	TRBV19	CASSQGTVLTDTQYF	TGTGCCAGTAGTCAGGGGACAGTACTCACAGATACGCAGTATTTT
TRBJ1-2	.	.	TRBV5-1	CASSLGLREGYTF	TGCGCCAGCAGCTTGGGACTGAGAGAAGGCTACACCTTC
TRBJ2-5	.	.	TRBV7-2	CASSLVWQGGTQYF	TGTGCCAGCAGCTTAGTATGGCAGGGAGGGACCCAGTACTTC
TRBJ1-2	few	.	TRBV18	CASSPPRGSNYGYTF	TGTGCCAGCTCACCACCAAGGGGCTCTAACTATGGCTACACCTTC
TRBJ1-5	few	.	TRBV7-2	CASSLDTGYRPQHF	TGTGCCAGCAGCTTAGATACAGGGTATCGGCCCCAGCATTTT
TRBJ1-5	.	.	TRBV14	CASSQGPRSPQHF	TGTGCCAGCAGCCAAGGGCCCCGGTCGCCCCAGCATTTT
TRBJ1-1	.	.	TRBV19	CASSTLTWDTEAFF	TGTGCCAGTAGTACCCTAACGTGGGACACTGAAGCTTTCTTT
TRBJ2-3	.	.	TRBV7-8	CASSLGSLDTQYF	TGTGCCAGCAGCTTAGGGAGTCTTGATACGCAGTATTTT
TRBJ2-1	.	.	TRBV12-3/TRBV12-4	CASRLTGDEQFF	TGTGCCAGCAGATTAACCGGGGATGAGCAGTTCTTC
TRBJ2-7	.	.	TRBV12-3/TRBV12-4	CASSLAEGRQYF	TGTGCCAGCAGTTTAGCGGAGGGGCGCCAGTACTTC
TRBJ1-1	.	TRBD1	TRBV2	CASSASPGQGAEAFF	TGTGCCAGCAGCGCGTCTCCGGGACAGGGGGCTGAAGCTTTCTTT
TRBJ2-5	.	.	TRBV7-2	CASSLTGTFRQETQYF	TGTGCCAGCAGCTTAACCGGGACATTCAGGCAAGAGACCCAGTACTTC
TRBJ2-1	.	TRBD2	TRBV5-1	CASSPWGSGRDEQFF	TGCGCCAGCAGCCCATGGGGTAGCGGGAGGGATGAGCAGTTCTTC
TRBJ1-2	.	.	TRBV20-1	CSASSGGDGYTF	TGCAGTGCTAGTTCCGGTGGGGATGGCTACACCTTC
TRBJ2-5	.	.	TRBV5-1	CASRYGAGGQETQYF	TGCGCCAGCAGATATGGGGCTGGGGGGCAAGAGACCCAGTACTTC
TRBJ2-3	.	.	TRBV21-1	CASSNFGFNGTDTQYF	TGTGCCAGCAGCAATTTTGGGTTTAACGGCACAGATACGCAGTATTTT
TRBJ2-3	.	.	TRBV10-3	CAIRDGRTDTQYF	TGTGCCATCAGGGACGGTCGCACAGATACGCAGTATTTT
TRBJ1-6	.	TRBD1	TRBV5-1	CASSLGGQGRSPLHF	TGCGCCAGCAGCTTGGGGGGACAGGGGCGCTCACCCCTCCACTTT
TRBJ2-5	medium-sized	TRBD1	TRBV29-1	CSVEYGTGGYETQYF	TGCAGCGTTGAATACGGGACAGGGGGCTATGAGACCCAGTACTTC
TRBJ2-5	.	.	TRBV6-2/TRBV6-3	CASSGTAAGETQYF	TGTGCCAGCAGCGGGACGGCGGCGGGAGAGACCCAGTACTTC